These 16 T cell receptor beta chains came from one sample sequenced in a study of blood T cell repertoires in COVID-19. The data were produced by immunoSEQ multiplex PCR, yet TCRdb's version contains in-frame clones alone and is incomplete. The sample has roughly 68,000 clones; 70% to 90% are singletons. The source material was peripheral blood. Receptor source: a woman aged 65 to 85 with acute or convalescent COVID-19.

This clone was seen only once. The CDR3 region is CASSQGPLRAGGREQFF. DNA of the CDR3: TGCGCCAGCAGCCAAGGTCCCCTAAGGGCGGGGGGGCGCGAGCAGTTCTTC. The rearrangement joins TRBV4-1 to TRBJ2-1; TRBD2 aligns across 9 bases. The trim removed 1 base at V and 10 bases at J, leaving 14 bases unmatched. Germline values: CDR1 MGHRA, CDR2 YSYEKL. This CDR3 spans 17 amino acids.

V gene TRBV11-2 combines with J gene TRBJ2-1, with D perhaps matching TRBD2 (5 bases). The V end was cut by 4 bases, the J end by 2 bases, with 12 bases between. The CDR3 has 15 amino acids. The V gene's germline CDR1 is SGHAT and CDR2 FQNNGV. The CDR3 reads CASSSTTTPYNEQFF. Here the CDR3 DNA reads TGTGCCAGCAGCTCGACGACTACGCCCTACAATGAGCAGTTCTTC.

This rearrangement joins TRBV2 to TRBJ2-1; 7 bases align to TRBD2. Germline loops: CDR1 SNHLY, CDR2 FYNNEI. This CDR3 contains 15 residues. J gave up 4 bases and V 5 bases, and 8 bases lay outside the gene matches. The CDR3 loop reads CASSKAGVGYNEQFF. In nucleotides, the CDR3 is TGTGCCAGCAGTAAGGCGGGAGTAGGTTACAATGAGCAGTTCTTC.

V usage is TRBV19 and J usage is TRBJ2-3; a possible D gene is TRBD2 (6 bases). Per the germline V gene, CDR1 is LNHDA and CDR2 is SQIVND (reference sequence). V was shortened by 3 bases and J by 2 bases, with 9 bases between the two germline ends. There are 14 residues in the CDR3. CDR3 in amino acids: CASSMGGITDTQYF. In nucleotides, the CDR3 is TGTGCCAGTAGTATGGGGGGAATCACAGATACGCAGTATTTT.

This clone appeared a single time. This chain uses TRBV6-2 or TRBV6-3 with TRBJ1-6; the match to TRBD1 covers 7 bases. V lost 2 bases and J lost 9; bases outside the gene matches: 7. Germline values: CDR1 MNHEY, CDR2 SVGEGT. This CDR3 spans 15 amino acids. The CDR3 sequence: CASSYPGQVTSPLHF. For the CDR3, the DNA is TGTGCCAGCAGTTACCCCGGACAGGTCACTTCACCCCTCCACTTT.

The CDR3 DNA reads as TGTGCCAGCAGTGAAAGAGGGCAGAAAGCTTTCTTT. This translates into CASSERGQKAFF. The gene calls are TRBV6-1 and TRBJ1-1; no firm D call. Germline CDR1 and CDR2: MNHNS and SASEGT. The CDR3 has 12 amino acids. Trimming cost V 2 bases and J 9 bases, with 10 bases left between them.

The CDR3 sequence is CASSLGQSQETQYF. The CDR3 DNA reads as TGTGCCAGCAGCTTAGGACAGTCCCAAGAGACCCAGTACTTC. The chain uses TRBV5-6 and TRBJ2-5, with a tentative D call TRBD1 (6 bases). The CDR3 consists of 14 residues. Trimming left V 2 bases short and J 1 base short, with 9 bases between. CDR1 SGHDT and CDR2 YYEEEE come from the germline V gene.

The chain joins TRBV4-1 to TRBJ2-3; 7 positions agree with TRBD2. In germline, CDR1 is MGHRA, CDR2 YSYEKL. J was trimmed by 8 bases and V by 3 bases; bases with no gene match: 11. CDR3 length: 15 amino acids. The CDR3 is CASSQWRELSGTQYF. CDR3 in DNA: TGCGCCAGCAGCCAGTGGCGGGAGCTGAGTGGTACGCAGTATTTT.

The chain links TRBV5-4 to TRBJ1-1, with TRBD1 matching over 7 bases. J lost 8 bases, V lost 4 bases, and 5 bases had no gene match. The CDR3 spans 12 residues. Germline V gene lookup returns CDR1 SGHNT and CDR2 YYREEE (reference sequence). The chain's CDR3 is CASSRDRVEAFF. DNA for the CDR3: TGTGCCAGCAGCCGAGACAGGGTGGAAGCTTTCTTT.

This rearrangement joins TRBV7-3 to TRBJ2-1; no reliable D call. V lost 0 bases, J lost 7 bases, and 10 bases lay in between. CDR3 length: 14 residues. CDR1 is SGHTA, CDR2 FQGTGA, per germline. CDR3 in amino acids: CASSLTPGRNEQFF. DNA of the CDR3: TGTGCCAGCAGCTTAACGCCGGGTAGGAATGAGCAGTTCTTC.

The V and J genes are TRBV27 and TRBJ1-2; 7 nucleotides agree with TRBD1. Germline trimming cut 2 bases from V and 3 bases from J; bases unmatched to any gene: 3. CDR3 size: 14 residues. Germline-derived CDR1 and CDR2 are MNHEY and SMNVEV (reference sequence). For the CDR3, the DNA is TGTGCCAGCAGTTTAGAACAGGGGTACTATGGCTACACCTTC. This encodes CASSLEQGYYGYTF.

V is TRBV10-3 and J is TRBJ1-3; weak D call: TRBD1 (5 bases). The length of the CDR3 is 15 residues. The ends were cut back, 2 bases at V and 0 bases at J, with 8 bases in the middle. The germline gives CDR1 ENHRY, CDR2 SYGVKD. In DNA form, the CDR3 reads TGTGCCATCAGTGAGCAGGGTCCCTCTGGAAACACCATATATTTT. It is translated as CAISEQGPSGNTIYF.

J is TRBJ1-1 and V is TRBV28; TRBD1 matches at 8 bases. The V gene's germline CDR1 is MDHEN and CDR2 SYDVKM. The ends lost 4 bases at V and 1 base at J; junction bases unmatched: 8. CDR3 length: 16 residues. This CDR3 is CASSSPPGTGNTEAFF. DNA of the CDR3: TGTGCCAGCAGTTCCCCCCCCGGGACAGGGAACACTGAAGCTTTCTTT. The variable domain in full, completed from reference TRBV28 and TRBJ1-1, reads DVKVTQSSRYLVKRTGEKVFLECVQDMDHENMFWYRQDPGLGLRLIYFSYDVKMKEKGDIPEGYSVSREKKERFSLILESASTNQTSMYLCASSSPPGTGNTEAFFGQGTRLTVV.

This clone was picked up one time. The V call is TRBV28, the J call TRBJ2-7; TRBD1 matches 10 bases. With V trimmed by 4 bases and J by 3 bases, 0 bases remained unmatched. CDR1 and CDR2 from the germline V gene are MDHEN and SYDVKM. This CDR3 has 13 residues. The CDR3 is CASSWDRGYEQYF. The CDR3 nucleotides are TGTGCCAGCAGTTGGGACAGGGGCTACGAGCAGTACTTC.

The chain links TRBV18 to TRBJ1-1; 10 positions match TRBD1. CDR1 is KGHSH and CDR2 is LQKENI in the germline V gene. V lost 6 bases to trimming and J lost 4 bases; unmatched junction nucleotides: 20. This CDR3 comprises 19 residues. DNA of the CDR3: TGTGCCAGCTCTCAGGATTTACCGGGACAGGGGTGGGGAGGCACTGAAGCTTTCTTT. It translates to CASSQDLPGQGWGGTEAFF.

The rearrangement links TRBV11-2 to TRBJ1-2; D gene uncertain. The CDR3 is 14 residues long. Looked up from germline, CDR1 is SGHAT and CDR2 is FQNNGV. Trimming shortened V by 2 bases and J by 6 bases, and 13 bases separated the two germline ends. The CDR3 protein is CASSLMAAADGYTF. CDR3 nucleotide sequence: TGTGCCAGCAGCTTAATGGCAGCAGCGGATGGCTACACCTTC.